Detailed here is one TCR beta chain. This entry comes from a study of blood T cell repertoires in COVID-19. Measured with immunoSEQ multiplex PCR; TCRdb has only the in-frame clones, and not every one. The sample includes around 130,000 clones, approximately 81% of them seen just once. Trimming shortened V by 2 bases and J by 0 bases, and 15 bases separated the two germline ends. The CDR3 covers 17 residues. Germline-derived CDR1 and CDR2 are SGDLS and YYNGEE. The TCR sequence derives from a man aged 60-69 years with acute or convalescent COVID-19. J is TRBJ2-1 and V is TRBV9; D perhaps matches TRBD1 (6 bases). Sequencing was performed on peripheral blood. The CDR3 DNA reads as TGTGCCAGCAGCGTGGGGCCAGGGGCCAGCTCCTACAATGAGCAGTTCTTC. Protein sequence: CASSVGPGASSYNEQFF.